Presented here are 17 T cell receptor beta chains from one specimen sequenced in a study of blood T cell repertoires in COVID-19 (dated by TCRdb to 2018 to 2021). The method was the immunoSEQ multiplex PCR assay. TCRdb's version of the immuneACCESS table is confined to in-frame rearrangements and falls short of the full clone set. An unresolved V gene accounts for under half of the shortfall where checked; the remainder is of unknown origin. A total of roughly 100,000 clones appear in this sample, 80% to 90% of them only once. Around 4.7% of the sample belongs to the ten largest clones. Input material: peripheral blood. Every receptor here comes from a man older than 75 with COVID-19, enrolled during active disease.

This rearrangement joins TRBV27 to TRBJ2-1; possibly TRBD2 for D (6 bases). The V gene's germline CDR1 is MNHEY and CDR2 SMNVEV (reference sequence). This CDR3 comprises 14 residues. Trimming cost V 7 bases and J 4 bases, with 14 bases left between them. The chain's CDR3 is CASTPGTVYNEQFF. CDR3 coding DNA: TGTGCCAGCACTCCCGGGACTGTATACAATGAGCAGTTCTTC.

The rearrangement uses TRBV2 and TRBJ2-1, with D possibly TRBD2 on 5 matching bases. The germline V gene has CDR1 SNHLY and CDR2 FYNNEI. The CDR3 runs to 13 residues. V shed 7 bases and J shed 7 bases, with 14 bases lying between them. The CDR3 nucleotides read TGTGCCAGCACAATATTTTCGGGGAATGAGCAGTTCTTC. The encoded protein is CASTIFSGNEQFF. Full variable domain (remainder filled in from reference TRBV2 and TRBJ2-1): EPEVTQTPSHQVTQMGQEVILRCVPISNHLYFYWYRQILGQKVEFLVSFYNNEISEKSEIFDDQFSVERPDGSNFTLKIRSTKLEDSAMYFCASTIFSGNEQFFGPGTRLTVL.

The V gene is TRBV29-1, the J gene TRBJ2-7; 14 bases are a match to TRBD2. V gave up 4 bases and J gave up 5 bases; unmatched junction bases: 10. This CDR3 region has 16 residues. Germline-derived CDR1 and CDR2 are SQVTM and ANQGSEA. The CDR3 DNA reads as TGCAGCGTTGCAGGGACTAGCGGGAGATATGGCGACGAGCAGTACTTC. Protein: CSVAGTSGRYGDEQYF.

The gene calls are TRBV6-2 or TRBV6-3 and TRBJ1-2, with 10 bases lining up with TRBD1. V gave up 6 bases and J gave up 4 bases; unmatched junction bases: 5. The CDR3 spans 14 residues. Germline loops: CDR1 MNHEY, CDR2 SVGEGT. CDR3 in DNA: TGTGCCAGCAGCGGACAGGGGGGAATCTATGGCTACACCTTC. It is translated as CASSGQGGIYGYTF.

The chain recombines TRBV5-1 with TRBJ1-1, with 9 bases matching TRBD1. After removal of 0 bases from V and 4 bases from J, the junction contained 7 bases not matched to a gene. The CDR3 sequence is 16 residues long. In germline, CDR1 is SGHRS, CDR2 YFSETQ. DNA for the CDR3: TGCGCCAGCAGCTTGGGCTTATGGGACAGGGTCACTGAAGCTTTCTTT. This sequence encodes CASSLGLWDRVTEAFF. Full variable domain (missing parts from reference TRBV5-1 and TRBJ1-1): KAGVTQTPRYLIKTRGQQVTLSCSPISGHRSVSWYQQTPGQGLQFLFEYFSETQRNKGNFPGRFSGRQFSNSRSEMNVSTLELGDSALYLCASSLGLWDRVTEAFFGQGTRLTVV.

V and J are TRBV27 and TRBJ1-6; 10 nucleotides agree with TRBD1. The trim removed 5 bases at V and 7 bases at J, leaving 14 bases unmatched. This CDR3 has 18 amino acids. Germline assignment: CDR1 MNHEY and CDR2 SMNVEV (reference sequence). The CDR3 reads CASSPRDRGLTTNSPLHF. The CDR3 nucleotides read TGTGCCAGCAGTCCCCGGGACAGGGGCCTTACTACCAATTCACCCCTCCACTTT.

This rearrangement joins TRBV19 to TRBJ2-7; 8 bases align to TRBD1. V lost 0 bases, J lost 3 bases, and 7 bases stayed unmatched. The CDR3 loop spans 16 amino acids. Germline values: CDR1 LNHDA, CDR2 SQIVND (reference sequence). The chain's CDR3 is CASSIDGSGGVYEQYF. In DNA form, the CDR3 reads TGTGCCAGTAGTATAGATGGGTCAGGGGGCGTCTACGAGCAGTACTTC.

This chain uses TRBV6-5 with TRBJ2-3; maybe TRBD2 (6 bases). The CDR3 is made up of 13 amino acids. Germline-derived CDR1 and CDR2 are MNHEY and SVGAGI. V lost 6 bases, J lost 1 base, and 8 bases lay in between. In DNA form, the CDR3 reads TGTGCCAGCAGACCGGGAGGCACAGATACGCAGTATTTT. It specifies CASRPGGTDTQYF.

The V and J genes are TRBV5-1 and TRBJ2-3, with TRBD1 matching over 10 bases. Unmatched junction bases numbered 3, after V lost 3 bases and J lost 5 bases. CDR1 and CDR2 from the germline V gene are SGHRS and YFSETQ. This CDR3 spans 14 amino acids. Here the CDR3 DNA reads TGCGCCAGCAGCTCGGGACAGGGGAGAGATACGCAGTATTTT. Translation gives CASSSGQGRDTQYF.

The J gene is TRBJ1-2, the V gene TRBV27, with D possibly TRBD1 on 6 matching bases. The germline CDR1 and CDR2 sequences are MNHEY and SMNVEV (reference sequence). This CDR3 has 13 residues. The V end was cut by 3 bases, the J end by 4 bases, with 9 bases between. The CDR3 spells CASSFDRIYGYTF. The DNA of the CDR3 is TGTGCCAGCAGTTTCGACAGGATCTATGGCTACACCTTC.

The gene calls are TRBV5-1 and TRBJ2-7, with 9 positions matching TRBD2. The CDR3 extends over 16 amino acids. The V gene's germline CDR1 is SGHRS and CDR2 YFSETQ. After removal of 0 bases from V and 3 bases from J, the junction contained 7 bases not matched to a gene. Here the CDR3 reads CASSLAFAGGNYEQYF. CDR3 nucleotides: TGCGCCAGCAGCTTGGCCTTCGCGGGAGGGAACTACGAGCAGTACTTC.

The genes are TRBV7-8 and TRBJ2-2, with 10 bases identical to TRBD1. This CDR3 has 15 residues. The V gene's germline CDR1 is SGHVS and CDR2 FQNEAQ. Trimming cost V 6 bases and J 7 bases; bases outside gene matches: 8. The CDR3 region is CASRLTGGAIGELFF. As DNA, the CDR3 is TGTGCCAGCAGGCTGACAGGGGGCGCGATCGGGGAGCTGTTTTTT.

The chain is built from TRBV18 and TRBJ2-1; 8 nucleotides align to TRBD2. The V gene's germline CDR1 is KGHSH and CDR2 LQKENI. V shed 0 bases, J shed 1 base, and the junction held 2 bases outside the gene matches. This CDR3 is 16 amino acids long. The CDR3 loop is CASSPPSGTSYNEQFF. The CDR3 nucleotides read TGTGCCAGCTCACCACCTAGCGGGACTTCCTACAATGAGCAGTTCTTC.

The chain is built from TRBV7-3 and TRBJ2-3, with TRBD2 identical over 9 bases. Germline loops: CDR1 SGHTA, CDR2 FQGTGA. The CDR3 spans 16 residues. With 5 bases clipped from V and 4 bases from J, the junction kept 10 bases outside the gene matches. DNA of the CDR3: TGTGCCAGCAGCAAAGGGATTGAGCGGGGGGCAGATACGCAGTATTTT. Amino acids: CASSKGIERGADTQYF.

The gene calls are TRBV21-1 and TRBJ2-7; TRBD2, the D gene given by the table, was not confirmed from the DNA. TRBV21-1 is deemed a pseudogene. CDR3 size: 17 residues. The CDR3 coding sequence is TGTGCCAGCAGCAAAGCGGCCCTTCCCGCTAGCTCCTACGAGCAGTACTTC. Translated: CASSKAALPASSYEQYF.

This chain uses TRBV27 with TRBJ1-6; TRBD1 agrees at 9 bases. The CDR3 totals 16 residues. Trimming cost V 6 bases and J 6 bases; bases outside gene matches: 9. CDR1 is MNHEY, CDR2 SMNVEV, per germline (reference sequence). CDR3 in amino acids: CASSHTGGAFNSPLHF. CDR3 nucleotides: TGTGCCAGCAGCCATACAGGGGGCGCGTTTAATTCACCCCTCCACTTT.

This clone has a handful of counts. The V and J genes are TRBV3-1 (or the pseudogene TRBV3-2) and TRBJ1-1, with D possibly being TRBD1 (6 bases). The CDR3 extends over 16 amino acids. Germline CDR1 LGHDT, CDR2 YNNKEL (reference sequence). V was clipped by 7 bases and J by 1 base, with 19 bases between them. CDR3 DNA sequence: TGTGCCAGCACCTCGGGGTGGGCGGGGGCGAACACTGAAGCTTTCTTT. Protein product: CASTSGWAGANTEAFF.